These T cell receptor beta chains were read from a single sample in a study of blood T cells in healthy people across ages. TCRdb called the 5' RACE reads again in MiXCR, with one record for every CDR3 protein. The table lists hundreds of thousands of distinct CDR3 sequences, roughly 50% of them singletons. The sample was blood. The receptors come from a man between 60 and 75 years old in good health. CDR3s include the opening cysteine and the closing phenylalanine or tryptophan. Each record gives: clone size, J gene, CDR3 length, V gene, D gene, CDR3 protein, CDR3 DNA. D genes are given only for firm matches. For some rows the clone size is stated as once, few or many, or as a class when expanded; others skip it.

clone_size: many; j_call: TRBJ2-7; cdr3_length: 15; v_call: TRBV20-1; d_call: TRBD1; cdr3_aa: CSARDQRTGGYEQYF; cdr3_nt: TGCAGTGCTAGAGATCAGAGGACAGGGGGTTACGAGCAGTACTTC
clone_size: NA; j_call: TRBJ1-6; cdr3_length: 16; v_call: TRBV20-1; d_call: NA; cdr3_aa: CSARDSQRTYNSPLHF; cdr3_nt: TGCAGTGCTCGGGACTCCCAGAGGACCTATAATTCACCCCTCCACTTT
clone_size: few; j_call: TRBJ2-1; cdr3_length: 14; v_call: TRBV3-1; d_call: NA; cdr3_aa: CASSQGRGTHEQFF; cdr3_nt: TGTGCCAGCAGCCAAGGCAGGGGCACCCATGAGCAGTTCTTC
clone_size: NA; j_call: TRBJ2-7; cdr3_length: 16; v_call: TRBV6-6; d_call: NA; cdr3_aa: CASSYSIAAGSYEQYF; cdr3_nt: TGTGCCAGCAGTTACTCGATTGCAGCAGGTAGCTACGAGCAGTACTTC
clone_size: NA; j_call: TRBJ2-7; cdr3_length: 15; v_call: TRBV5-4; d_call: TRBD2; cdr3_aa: CASRAGTSRYNEQYF; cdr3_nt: TGTGCCAGCAGGGCCGGGACTAGCAGATACAATGAGCAGTACTTC
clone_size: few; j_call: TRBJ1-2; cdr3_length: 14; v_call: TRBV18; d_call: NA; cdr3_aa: CASSSRTAIDGYTF; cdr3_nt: TGTGCCAGCTCATCTCGGACTGCTATCGATGGCTACACCTTC
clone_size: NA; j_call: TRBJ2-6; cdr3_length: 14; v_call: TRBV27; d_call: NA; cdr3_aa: CASSLSPLVNVLTF; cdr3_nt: TGTGCCAGCAGTTTAAGTCCGCTAGTAAACGTCCTGACTTTC
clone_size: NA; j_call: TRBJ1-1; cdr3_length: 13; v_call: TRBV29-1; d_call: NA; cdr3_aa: CSVERALNTEAFF; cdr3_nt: TGCAGCGTTGAAAGAGCTCTGAACACTGAAGCTTTCTTT
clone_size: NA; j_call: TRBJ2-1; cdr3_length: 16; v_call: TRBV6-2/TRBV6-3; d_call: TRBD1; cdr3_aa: CASTPKQGVGYNEQFF; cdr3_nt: TGTGCCAGCACCCCAAAACAGGGGGTAGGCTACAATGAGCAGTTCTTC
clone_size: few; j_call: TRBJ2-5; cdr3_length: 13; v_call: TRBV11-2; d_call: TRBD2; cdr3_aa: CASSPSGGRTQYF; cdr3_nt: TGTGCCAGCAGCCCCAGCGGGGGGCGGACCCAGTACTTC
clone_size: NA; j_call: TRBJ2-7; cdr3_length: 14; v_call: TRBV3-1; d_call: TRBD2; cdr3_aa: CASRAAGGSYEQYF; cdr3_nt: TGTGCCAGCCGAGCGGCGGGAGGGTCCTACGAGCAGTACTTC